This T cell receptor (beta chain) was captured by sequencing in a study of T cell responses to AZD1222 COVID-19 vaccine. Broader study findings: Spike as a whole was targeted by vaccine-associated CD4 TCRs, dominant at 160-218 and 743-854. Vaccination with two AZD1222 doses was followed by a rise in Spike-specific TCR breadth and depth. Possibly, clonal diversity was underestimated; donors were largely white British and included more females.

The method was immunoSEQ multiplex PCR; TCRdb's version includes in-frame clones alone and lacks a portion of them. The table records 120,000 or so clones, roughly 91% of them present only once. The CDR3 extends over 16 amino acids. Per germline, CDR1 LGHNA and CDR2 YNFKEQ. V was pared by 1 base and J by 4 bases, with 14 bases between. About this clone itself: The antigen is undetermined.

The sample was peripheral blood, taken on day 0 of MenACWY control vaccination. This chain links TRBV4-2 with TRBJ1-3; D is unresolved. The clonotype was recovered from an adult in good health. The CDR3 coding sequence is TGTGCCAGCAGCCAAGGGCCTCAGAGCGTAGGAAACACCATATATTTT. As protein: CASSQGPQSVGNTIYF.